The 30 T cell receptor beta chains reported below all come from one sample, sequenced in a study of beta chain features in type 1 diabetes. General study results and limits: In every one of the four CD4+ subsets, TCRB CDR3s were moderately but significantly shorter in Type 1 diabetes patients.

Reverse transcribing all isolated RNA meant expressed TCRB transcripts were sequenced. TCRdb's table, derived via immunoSEQ multiplex PCR, lists solely in-frame clones and lacks some. The sample has 310,000 or so clones, 7% to 10% seen once. These receptors' antigens are unknown. The sample was central memory CD4+ T cells from blood. The receptors were sampled from a man aged 25 to 40 with type 1 diabetes.

The V and J genes are TRBV25-1 and TRBJ2-2; D remains unclear. Germline-derived CDR1 and CDR2 are MGHDK and SYGVNS. V was pared by 3 bases and J by 1 base, with 3 bases between. The CDR3 extends over 13 amino acids. This chain's CDR3 is CASSDQNTGELFF. DNA for the CDR3: TGTGCCAGCAGTGACCAGAACACCGGGGAGCTGTTTTTT.

The chain carries TRBV4-3 and TRBJ1-1, with D tentatively TRBD1 (5 bases). Deletions cut 0 bases from V and 1 base from J, with 15 bases between. The CDR3 is 17 amino acids. The germline CDR1 and CDR2 sequences are LGHNA and YSLEER. The CDR3 loop reads CASSQDLYEGRNTEAFF. In DNA form, the CDR3 reads TGCGCCAGCAGCCAAGATTTGTACGAGGGGAGGAACACTGAAGCTTTCTTT.

In its sample, this clone was seen a few times. CDR3 in DNA: TGTGCCAGCAGTTCCGCTATGGTCTACGAGCAGTACTTC. The encoded protein is CASSSAMVYEQYF. The chain combines TRBV7-2 with TRBJ2-7; D remains unclear. The CDR3 loop spans 13 amino acids. Trimming left V 6 bases short and J 3 bases short, with 12 bases between. Germline V gene data show CDR1 as SGHTA and CDR2 as FQGNSA.

This clone has only a few counts. This chain connects TRBV18 to TRBJ1-1; D is possibly TRBD1 (6 bases). The CDR3 length is 16 residues. V lost 3 bases, J lost 4 bases, and 18 bases lay in between. Germline lookup yields CDR1 KGHSH and CDR2 LQKENI. This CDR3 reads CASSPQQGARSTEAFF. The CDR3 bases are TGTGCCAGCTCACCGCAACAGGGAGCGAGGTCCACTGAAGCTTTCTTT.

This clone has a handful of counts. In nucleotides, the CDR3 is TGTGCCAGCAATGGACAGGGAACCTACAATGAGCAGTTCTTC. Protein sequence: CASNGQGTYNEQFF. The chain is built from TRBV2 and TRBJ2-1, with 8 bases that match TRBD1. There are 14 residues in the CDR3. Trimming took 7 bases from V and 2 from J; bases not matched to a gene: 4. CDR1 is SNHLY and CDR2 is FYNNEI in the germline V gene.

CDR3 DNA: TGTGCCAGCAGCTTAGCTAGTGAGCAGTTCTTC. Protein product: CASSLASEQFF. The chain has TRBV7-2 and TRBJ2-1; D remains unclear. This CDR3 has 11 residues. The germline gives CDR1 SGHTA, CDR2 FQGNSA. V shed 0 bases and J shed 9 bases, with 3 bases lying between them.

The gene calls are TRBV28 and TRBJ1-6, with D possibly matching TRBD1 (5 bases). CDR1 MDHEN and CDR2 SYDVKM come from the germline V gene. There are 15 residues in the CDR3. Trimming left V 6 bases short and J 5 bases short, with 14 bases between. The CDR3 sequence is CASSTRDQNNSPLHF. The CDR3 nucleotides are TGTGCCAGCAGCACCCGGGACCAAAATAATTCACCCCTCCACTTT.

This chain joins TRBV30 and TRBJ1-2, with D uncertain. The CDR3 runs to 12 residues. Germline CDR1 and CDR2: GTSNPN and SVGIG (reference sequence). Trimming left V 2 bases short and J 7 bases short, with 11 bases between. The CDR3 DNA reads TGTGCCTGGAGTCGCGGGGAGGGTGGCTACACCTTC. Translated: CAWSRGEGGYTF.

This clone was recorded a few times. V is TRBV4-1 and J is TRBJ2-7; D tentatively fits TRBD1 or TRBD2 (5 bases each). CDR1 MGHRA and CDR2 YSYEKL come from the germline V gene. CDR3 length equals 16 residues. The germline V and J ends were trimmed by 0 bases and 2 bases, with 14 bases remaining between them. The CDR3 DNA follows: TGCGCCAGCAGCCAAGATTCCACAGGACTTACCTACGAGCAGTACTTC. Translating it yields CASSQDSTGLTYEQYF.

This clone has a count of ten or more. The chain has TRBV2 and TRBJ1-5; D remains unclear. This CDR3 has 14 amino acids. The V end was cut by 3 bases, the J end by 0 bases, with 6 bases between. Germline V CDR1 and CDR2: SNHLY, FYNNEI. The CDR3 loop reads CASSDKDSNQPQHF. The CDR3 nucleotides are TGTGCCAGCAGTGACAAAGATAGCAATCAGCCCCAGCATTTT.

This clone has just a few counts. The CDR3 DNA is TGTGCCAGCGGGCTGACAGGGGGCACAGATACGCAGTATTTT. It specifies CASGLTGGTDTQYF. The chain has TRBV7-2 and TRBJ2-3; 8 nucleotides agree with TRBD1. The germline V gene has CDR1 SGHTA and CDR2 FQGNSA. Unmatched junction bases numbered 5, after V lost 8 bases and J lost 1 base. CDR3 length: 14 amino acids.

This clone appeared a few times. The chain joins TRBV5-1 to TRBJ1-2; no firm D call. The germline V gene has CDR1 SGHRS and CDR2 YFSETQ. V was clipped by 0 bases and J by 8 bases, with 14 bases between them. The CDR3 has 14 residues. The chain's CDR3 is CASSLALEAGGYTF. The CDR3 bases are TGCGCCAGCAGCTTGGCGTTGGAGGCAGGCGGCTACACCTTC.

The table lists this clone with a few counts. The chain joins TRBV2 to TRBJ2-7, with D unclear. The CDR3 length is 14 residues. Germline V gene data show CDR1 as SNHLY and CDR2 as FYNNEI. With 0 bases removed from V and 7 bases from J, the gap between germline ends came to 13 bases. The CDR3 DNA reads TGTGCCAGCAGTGAAGCGACCACCTCCCTGGAGCAGTACTTC. It yields the protein CASSEATTSLEQYF.

The chain carries TRBV7-6 and TRBJ2-5, with unresolved D. The V gene's germline CDR1 is SGHVS and CDR2 FNYEAQ. CDR3 length equals 13 residues. The V end was cut by 8 bases, the J end by 0 bases, with 10 bases between. This chain's CDR3 is CASEARNQETQYF. The CDR3 DNA is TGTGCCAGCGAGGCGAGGAACCAAGAGACCCAGTACTTC.

This clone was detected ten times or more. The rearrangement uses TRBV18 and TRBJ1-2, with D tentatively TRBD1 (5 bases). The CDR3 loop spans 14 amino acids. Trimming left V 8 bases short and J 0 bases short, with 13 bases between. Germline V lookup: CDR1 KGHSH, CDR2 LQKENI. The CDR3: CASVSGTSNYGYTF. The CDR3 bases are TGTGCCAGCGTCTCCGGGACTTCTAACTATGGCTACACCTTC.

This clone turned up a few times. CDR3 in amino acids: CASSLDPAGGIYEQFF. CDR3 in DNA: TGTGCCAGCAGCTTAGATCCCGCGGGGGGGATCTATGAGCAGTTCTTC. The chain links TRBV11-2 to TRBJ2-1; 9 nucleotides match TRBD2. J lost 8 bases, V lost 0 bases, and 8 bases had no gene match. The CDR3 consists of 16 residues. Germline CDR1 is SGHAT and CDR2 is FQNNGV.

This clone was picked up a small number of times. The chain carries TRBV19 and TRBJ2-3, with TRBD2 matching over 12 bases. Germline V gives CDR1 LNHDA, CDR2 SQIVND (reference sequence). V lost 3 bases and J lost 4; bases outside the gene matches: 5. The CDR3 is 16 amino acids. The CDR3 DNA sequence: TGTGCCAGTAGTATCCTAGCGGGGGGGCCGGCAGATACGCAGTATTTT. This encodes CASSILAGGPADTQYF.

This chain links TRBV18 with TRBJ2-7; the match to TRBD1 covers 10 bases. CDR3 length: 14 amino acids. V lost 1 base, J lost 5 bases, and 2 bases stayed unmatched. Looked up from germline, CDR1 is KGHSH and CDR2 is LQKENI. The DNA for the CDR3 is TGTGCCAGCTCACCACGACAGGGGGCCAACGAGCAGTACTTC. This codes for CASSPRQGANEQYF. Variable domain in full (rest from reference TRBV18 and TRBJ2-7): NAGVMQNPRHLVRRRGQEARLRCSPMKGHSHVYWYRQLPEEGLKFMVYLQKENIIDESGMPKERFSAEFPKEGPSILRIQQVVRGDSAAYFCASSPRQGANEQYFGPGTRLTVT.

This clone was observed a handful of times. The V gene is TRBV14, the J gene TRBJ2-2, with D tentatively TRBD1 (6 bases). V gave up 6 bases and J gave up 3 bases, with 11 bases separating them. Germline loops: CDR1 SGHDN, CDR2 FVKESK. The CDR3 is 14 amino acids. CDR3 amino acids: CASRPQGYTGELFF. The CDR3 DNA reads TGTGCCAGCAGACCACAGGGCTACACCGGGGAGCTGTTTTTT.

This clone was seen a handful of times. CDR3 DNA: TGTGCCAGCAGCTCTACGACCCTCACGGGAGAGACCCAGTACTTC. It codes for CASSSTTLTGETQYF. The chain links TRBV6-6 to TRBJ2-5; D unclear. Germline V gives CDR1 MNHNY, CDR2 SVGAGI (reference sequence). The CDR3 sequence is 15 residues long. The ends were cut back, 6 bases at V and 4 bases at J, with 18 bases in the middle.

The chain is built from TRBV9 and TRBJ2-7, with 7 nucleotides matching TRBD2. Unmatched junction bases numbered 10, after V lost 4 bases and J lost 0 bases. Germline CDR1 reads SGDLS; CDR2 reads YYNGEE. The CDR3 spans 16 residues. DNA of the CDR3: TGTGCCAGCAGCCCATCTAGCGGCTTAAACTCCTACGAGCAGTACTTC. This gives the protein CASSPSSGLNSYEQYF.

This clone was counted between two and nine times. The chain carries TRBV19 and TRBJ1-5; possibly TRBD1 for D (5 bases). CDR3 size: 15 residues. Looked up from germline, CDR1 is LNHDA and CDR2 is SQIVND (reference sequence). With 6 bases removed from V and 7 bases from J, the gap between germline ends came to 19 bases. For the CDR3, the DNA is TGTGCCAGTAGCTCCCGGGACGGGTTCAAGCAGCCCCAGCATTTT. It encodes CASSSRDGFKQPQHF.

In the case of this clone: This sample also contains other DNA sequences that code for the same CDR3. V usage is TRBV29-1 and J usage is TRBJ2-3; D not certain. The CDR3 is made up of 12 amino acids. The germline V gene has CDR1 SQVTM and CDR2 ANQGSEA. Trimming removed 0 bases at V and 3 bases at J, with 4 bases between. CDR3 nucleotides: TGCAGCGTTGAAGATCTAACAGATACGCAGTATTTT. Its translation is CSVEDLTDTQYF.

The chain is built from TRBV1 and TRBJ2-6; TRBD1 is the table's D call, not checked against the DNA. TRBV1 is described as a pseudogene. This CDR3 is built from 18 residues. This CDR3 is CTSSGVRFAQSRANVLTF. Here the CDR3 DNA reads TGCACCAGCAGTGGTGTACGTTTTGCACAAAGTCGGGCCAACGTCCTGACTTTC.

The J gene is TRBJ2-5, the V gene TRBV5-1; TRBD1 matches 7 bases. The J segment lost 1 base and the V segment lost 4 bases, leaving 4 bases of the junction unmatched. The V gene's germline CDR1 is SGHRS and CDR2 YFSETQ. CDR3 length equals 14 residues. The CDR3 sequence: CASSPGQPQETQYF. CDR3 DNA: TGCGCCAGCAGCCCGGGACAGCCCCAAGAGACCCAGTACTTC.

The chain couples TRBV4-3 to TRBJ1-2; tentatively, D is TRBD1 (6 bases). The germline V gene encodes CDR1 LGHNA and CDR2 YSLEER. With 2 bases removed from V and 2 bases from J, the gap between germline ends came to 9 bases. The CDR3 has 14 residues. The CDR3 sequence is CASSQPGQNYGYTF. The CDR3 nucleotides read TGCGCCAGCAGCCAACCAGGACAGAACTATGGCTACACCTTC.

The chain carries TRBV30 and TRBJ2-5, with no clear D. Germline CDR1 reads GTSNPN; CDR2 reads SVGIG (reference sequence). V was trimmed by 3 bases and J by 3 bases, leaving 5 bases between them. This CDR3 region has 11 residues. Here the CDR3 reads CAWSLKETQYF. CDR3 nucleotide sequence: TGTGCCTGGAGCCTCAAAGAGACCCAGTACTTC.

The chain has TRBV19 and TRBJ2-3; the D is unclear. The CDR3 is made up of 14 amino acids. The V gene lost 3 bases and the J gene lost 3 bases, with 10 bases spanning the gap. Germline CDR1 LNHDA, CDR2 SQIVND (reference sequence). The CDR3 region has the DNA TGTGCCAGTAGTATCAATTCCAGGACAGATACGCAGTATTTT. Its protein is CASSINSRTDTQYF.

The V call is TRBV7-2, the J call TRBJ2-3; 7 nucleotides align to TRBD2. Per the germline V gene, CDR1 is SGHTA and CDR2 is FQGNSA. The junction had 16 bases not matched to a gene; V was cut back by 5 bases and J by 2 bases. This CDR3 is built from 18 residues. CDR3 sequence: CASSLNTPLGTTTDTQYF. The CDR3 coding sequence is TGTGCCAGCAGCCTCAACACCCCCCTAGGGACTACCACAGATACGCAGTATTTT.

This clone was picked up a small number of times. J is TRBJ1-1 and V is TRBV4-3; D is ambiguous. V was pared by 4 bases and J by 1 base, with 7 bases between. Germline lookup yields CDR1 LGHNA and CDR2 YSLEER. This CDR3 has 13 residues. The CDR3 is CASSPLTNTEAFF. The CDR3 nucleotides read TGCGCCAGCAGCCCGTTAACGAACACTGAAGCTTTCTTT.